A single sample gave rise to the 29 T cell receptor beta chains below, sequenced in a study of T-cell reconstitution after alpha-beta-depleted transplantation in children. TCRbeta library construction was performed incorporating unique molecular identifiers. TCRdb analysed the PCR reads with MiXCR anew, one entry per CDR3 protein. The table lists around 600,000 distinct CDR3 sequences, more than 20% of them singletons. The sequenced sample was PBMCs, mostly from graft donor cells, obtained 360 days after TCRalphabeta/CD19-depleted stem cell transplant. The source of these receptors is a boy younger than two who had a stem cell transplant for acute myeloid leukemia, so the T cells may come from the graft donor.

This clonotype was seen many times. The chain uses TRBV12-3 or TRBV12-4 and TRBJ1-6; possible D gene TRBD1, 5 bases. This CDR3 spans 17 amino acids. V was pared by 5 bases and J by 7 bases, with 21 bases between. The CDR3 DNA reads TGTGCCAGCAGTCTCGCCCTATACAGGATCGAAAATTCACCCCTCCACTTT. Protein: CASSLALYRIENSPLHF.

This clonotype has at least ten counts. The genes are TRBV5-1 and TRBJ2-7; 7 nucleotides match TRBD1. Germline trimming cut 0 bases from V and 5 bases from J; bases unmatched to any gene: 5. The germline V gene encodes CDR1 SGHRS and CDR2 YFSETQ. This CDR3 has 14 residues. CDR3 in DNA: TGCGCCAGCAGCTTGGGGACAGGTTACAACGAGCAGTACGTC. It is translated as CASSLGTGYNEQYV.

This clonotype has a count of ten or more. The rearrangement links TRBV7-2 to TRBJ1-2, with 9 bases that match TRBD1. After removal of 5 bases from V and 4 bases from J, the junction contained 8 bases not matched to a gene. CDR3 length: 15 residues. The V gene's germline CDR1 is SGHTA and CDR2 FQGNSA. In nucleotides, the CDR3 is TGTGCCAGCAGCCGCGGGACAGGGACGACCTATGGCTACACCTTC. Its translation is CASSRGTGTTYGYTF.

This clonotype was counted a few times. This chain connects TRBV12-3 or TRBV12-4 to TRBJ1-3, with TRBD1 matching 8 bases. The CDR3 consists of 17 residues. After removal of 5 bases from V and 0 bases from J, the junction contained 9 bases not matched to a gene. The CDR3: CASSPRTGRSSGNTIYF. As DNA, the CDR3 is TGTGCCAGCAGTCCTCGGACAGGGCGAAGCTCTGGAAACACCATATATTTT.

This clonotype showed up many times. The chain couples TRBV7-8 to TRBJ2-5, with 8 positions matching TRBD2. The junction had 8 bases not matched to a gene; V was cut back by 1 base and J by 1 base. Germline V gives CDR1 SGHVS, CDR2 FQNEAQ. The CDR3 extends over 17 amino acids. The CDR3 nucleotides are TGTGCCAGCAGCTTAGTCCGGGGGGGCCCCCCCCAAGAGACCCAGTACTTC. It codes for CASSLVRGGPPQETQYF. Complete variable domain (other parts from reference TRBV7-8 and TRBJ2-5): GAGVSQSPRYKVAKRGQDVALRCDPISGHVSLFWYQQALGQGPEFLTYFQNEAQLDKSGLPSDRFFAERPEGSVSTLKIQRTQQEDSAVYLCASSLVRGGPPQETQYFGPGTRLLVL.

This clonotype was picked up a small number of times. The V call is TRBV5-6, the J call TRBJ2-7; perhaps TRBD1 as D (5 bases). Germline V gives CDR1 SGHDT, CDR2 YYEEEE. The V end lost 7 bases, the J end lost 2 bases, and 7 bases lay between the germline ends. CDR3 length equals 11 residues. Here the CDR3 reads CASGATYEQYF. The DNA for the CDR3 is TGTGCCAGCGGGGCCACCTACGAGCAGTACTTC.

This clonotype has ten or more counts. The gene calls are TRBV6-6 and TRBJ1-5; D not certain. Germline assignment: CDR1 MNHNY and CDR2 SVGAGI (reference sequence). This CDR3 has 13 amino acids. V shed 9 bases and J shed 9 bases, with 18 bases lying between them. CDR3 region: CASKQAPNGPQHF. Written as DNA, the CDR3 is TGTGCCAGTAAGCAGGCGCCCAATGGGCCCCAGCATTTT.

The V call is TRBV20-1, the J call TRBJ2-3; 8 nucleotides match TRBD2. The CDR3 is made up of 15 amino acids. Germline V gene data show CDR1 as DFQATT and CDR2 as SNEGSKA (reference sequence). V trimming: 5 bases; J trimming: 0 bases; junction bases outside the gene matches: 7. The CDR3 nucleotides read TGCAGTGCTCCCCGACTAGCGTTTAGCACAGATACGCAGTATTTT. This gives the protein CSAPRLAFSTDTQYF.

The CDR3 DNA reads as TGTGCCAGCCAAAACCCGACCTATTCACCCCTCCACTTT. Translation gives CASQNPTYSPLHF. V usage is TRBV6-6 and J usage is TRBJ1-6; D remains ambiguous. CDR1 MNHNY and CDR2 SVGAGI come from the germline V gene (reference sequence). Deletions cut 8 bases from V and 8 bases from J, with 13 bases between. This CDR3 has 13 residues.

Only a few counts were recorded for this clonotype. The rearrangement joins TRBV12-3 or TRBV12-4 to TRBJ2-3; TRBD2 might be the D (5 bases). CDR3 length equals 14 residues. The V gene lost 10 bases and the J gene lost 1 base, with 15 bases spanning the gap. The CDR3 loop is CATDPGWGTDTQYF. Here the CDR3 DNA reads TGTGCCACCGATCCGGGATGGGGCACAGATACGCAGTATTTT.

The chain uses TRBV7-9 and TRBJ1-4; TRBD1 might be the D (6 bases). CDR1 SEHNR and CDR2 FQNEAQ come from the germline V gene (reference sequence). With 11 bases removed from V and 0 bases from J, the gap between germline ends came to 16 bases. CDR3 length: 15 amino acids. CDR3 amino acids: CAGALTGSTNEKLFF. The CDR3 DNA is TGTGCCGGAGCTTTGACAGGCTCAACTAATGAAAAACTGTTTTTT.

The gene calls are TRBV4-3 and TRBJ1-5; D gene ambiguous. The CDR3 loop spans 15 amino acids. V lost 2 bases and J 7 bases, leaving 15 bases between the germline ends. Germline CDR1 is LGHNA and CDR2 is YSLEER. The CDR3 protein is CASSQLGGVGQPQHF. Here the CDR3 DNA reads TGCGCCAGCAGCCAACTAGGCGGGGTTGGGCAGCCCCAGCATTTT.

On this clonotype: This may stem from a read error, because a much larger clone lies one nucleotide away. V and J are TRBV29-1 and TRBJ1-1, with 7 bases identical to TRBD1. Germline loops: CDR1 SQVTM, CDR2 ANQGSEA. The length of the CDR3 is 13 residues. With V trimmed by 7 bases and J by 1 base, 6 bases remained unmatched. This CDR3 is CSAKTGQNTEAFF. Written as DNA, the CDR3 is TGCAGCGCCAAGACAGGGCAGAACACTGAAGCTTTCTTT.

The chain joins TRBV20-1 to TRBJ2-1, with D tentatively TRBD2 (5 bases). Germline lookup yields CDR1 DFQATT and CDR2 SNEGSKA (reference sequence). V lost 4 bases, J lost 7 bases, and 14 bases lay in between. The length of the CDR3 is 13 residues. The CDR3 DNA follows: TGCAGTGCTACCGCGGGTCGAGCAAATGAGCAGTTCTTC. It codes for CSATAGRANEQFF.

This clonotype has more than one count but fewer than ten. This chain links TRBV7-9 with TRBJ2-1, with a possible D match to TRBD1 (5 bases). CDR3 size: 13 residues. Trimming removed 3 bases from V and 7 bases from J, with 10 bases in between. Germline lookup yields CDR1 SEHNR and CDR2 FQNEAQ (reference sequence). The CDR3 coding sequence is TGTGCCAGCAGCTTCAGGGCTGAGAATGAGCAGTTCTTC. As protein: CASSFRAENEQFF.

This chain uses TRBV28 with TRBJ1-5; the match to TRBD1 covers 9 bases. Trimming took 10 bases from V and 0 from J; bases not matched to a gene: 10. Germline V gene data show CDR1 as MDHEN and CDR2 as SYDVKM. CDR3 length equals 16 residues. CDR3: CATDRGLVYSNQPQHF. The CDR3 region has the DNA TGTGCCACCGACAGGGGGTTGGTATATAGCAATCAGCCCCAGCATTTT.

The V call is TRBV29-1, the J call TRBJ1-1, with D hard to call. The germline gives CDR1 SQVTM, CDR2 ANQGSEA. Deletions cut 5 bases from V and 3 bases from J, with 10 bases between. This CDR3 region has 12 residues. The CDR3 loop reads CSVRVGYTEAFF. The CDR3 DNA is TGCAGCGTTCGGGTGGGGTACACTGAAGCTTTCTTT.

The CDR3 DNA is TGTGCCAGCAGCGAGACTGCCGGCTCCTATAATTCACCCCTCCACTTT. It translates to CASSETAGSYNSPLHF. The chain recombines TRBV9 with TRBJ1-6; D remains ambiguous. This CDR3 region has 16 residues. V was trimmed by 3 bases and J by 0 bases, leaving 10 bases between them. Germline loops: CDR1 SGDLS, CDR2 YYNGEE.

This clonotype was seen repeatedly, ten times or more. This chain links TRBV2 with TRBJ2-3; 10 bases map to TRBD1. The CDR3 length is 16 residues. The V segment lost 6 bases and the J segment 4 bases; nucleotides outside the gene matches: 10. Germline loops: CDR1 SNHLY, CDR2 FYNNEI. The CDR3 spells CASSAIGTGEADTQYF. The CDR3 DNA is TGTGCCAGCAGCGCTATCGGGACAGGGGAGGCAGATACGCAGTATTTT.

The CDR3 loop is CASSLQTGRQPQHF. The DNA for the CDR3 is TGTGCCAGCAGTTTACAGACAGGGAGACAGCCCCAGCATTTT. The chain carries TRBV12-3 or TRBV12-4 and TRBJ1-5, with 7 positions matching TRBD1. The CDR3 runs to 14 residues. V shed 2 bases, J shed 7 bases, and the junction held 5 bases outside the gene matches.

This chain links TRBV25-1 with TRBJ1-2; D gene uncertain. The CDR3 loop spans 12 amino acids. Germline loops: CDR1 MGHDK, CDR2 SYGVNS. V lost 0 bases to trimming and J lost 7 bases, with 6 bases between them. The CDR3 DNA reads as TGTGCCAGCAGTGAATATTGGGCTGGCTACACCTTC. The encoded protein is CASSEYWAGYTF.

This sequence joins TRBV7-3 and TRBJ2-1; TRBD2 matches at 7 bases. The junction had 7 bases not matched to a gene; V was cut back by 1 base and J by 7 bases. This CDR3 region has 15 residues. The V gene's germline CDR1 is SGHTA and CDR2 FQGTGA. The DNA of the CDR3 is TGTGCCAGCAGCTTAAGGGCGGGGGAAGGGAATGAGCAGTTCTTC. Encoded protein: CASSLRAGEGNEQFF. The whole variable domain, filled in from reference TRBV7-3 and TRBJ2-1, reads GAGVSQTPSNKVTEKGKYVELRCDPISGHTALYWYRQSLGQGPEFLIYFQGTGAADDSGLPNDRFFAVRPEGSVSTLKIQRTERGDSAVYLCASSLRAGEGNEQFFGPGTRLTVL.

This clonotype was recorded a few times. The chain couples TRBV20-1 to TRBJ2-7; D uncertain. This CDR3 has 14 amino acids. The V end lost 3 bases, the J end lost 0 bases, and 12 bases lay between the germline ends. From germline, CDR1 is DFQATT and CDR2 SNEGSKA (reference sequence). The CDR3 DNA sequence: TGCAGTGCTAGTCTCAGGCAGCACTCCTACGAGCAGTACTTC. Translated: CSASLRQHSYEQYF.

This clonotype was observed at least ten times. The J gene is TRBJ2-1, the V gene TRBV4-2; weak D call: TRBD2 (7 bases). Germline values: CDR1 LGHNA, CDR2 YNFKEQ. Trimming left V 1 base short and J 4 bases short, with 11 bases between. The CDR3 has 15 amino acids. CDR3 DNA sequence: TGTGCCAGCAGCCAAGCGGGGGGCCAATACAATGAGCAGTTCTTC. Amino acid sequence: CASSQAGGQYNEQFF.

This clonotype was picked up many times. The V and J genes are TRBV20-1 and TRBJ2-1; 7 nucleotides align to TRBD2. This CDR3 comprises 14 residues. After removal of 5 bases from V and 6 bases from J, the junction contained 10 bases not matched to a gene. Germline lookup yields CDR1 DFQATT and CDR2 SNEGSKA (reference sequence). In nucleotides, the CDR3 is TGCAGTGCTGGTCGCCCTAGCGGCCGCAATGAGCAGTTCTTC. This codes for CSAGRPSGRNEQFF.

V is TRBV29-1 and J is TRBJ2-1; 9 positions match TRBD2. V was pared by 2 bases and J by 6 bases, with 11 bases of the junction left unmatched. The germline gives CDR1 SQVTM, CDR2 ANQGSEA. The CDR3 has 16 residues. Written as DNA, the CDR3 is TGCAGCGTTGAACCCCGGCCAGCGGGGGGCGTCAATGAGCAGTTCTTC. Amino acid sequence: CSVEPRPAGGVNEQFF.

The rearrangement uses TRBV28 and TRBJ1-4; no definite D call. Trimming cost V 2 bases and J 3 bases, with 16 bases left between them. The CDR3 has 17 residues. From germline, CDR1 is MDHEN and CDR2 SYDVKM. In nucleotides, the CDR3 is TGTGCCAGCAGTTTAAACGCGCGACGGAAGCCTAATGAAAAACTGTTTTTT. Encoded protein: CASSLNARRKPNEKLFF.

This clonotype was counted many times. The gene calls are TRBV7-2 and TRBJ2-3; 9 nucleotides agree with TRBD1. The CDR3 totals 15 residues. The ends lost 1 base at V and 5 bases at J; junction bases unmatched: 4. The V gene's germline CDR1 is SGHTA and CDR2 FQGNSA. The CDR3 here is CASSLEQGARDTQYF. In nucleotides, the CDR3 is TGTGCCAGCAGCTTAGAACAGGGGGCGCGAGATACGCAGTATTTT.

This clonotype was counted between two and nine times. This rearrangement joins TRBV20-1 to TRBJ2-2; no firm D call. CDR1 is DFQATT and CDR2 is SNEGSKA in the germline V gene (reference sequence). V lost 2 bases, J lost 0 bases, and 13 bases lay in between. CDR3 length: 16 residues. The CDR3 region is CSARSGPPTNTGELFF. The CDR3 DNA is TGCAGTGCTAGATCCGGACCGCCTACGAACACCGGGGAGCTGTTTTTT.